This T cell receptor beta chain was observed in a study of CD8 T cells in ankylosing spondylitis. The study's findings and limits: From matched ankylosing spondylitis synovial fluid, disease-linked clones were reportedly recovered at significantly enriched levels.

This clonotype has a count of ten or more. The antigen is unknown. CDR1 is SGHRS and CDR2 is YFSETQ in the germline V gene. V lost 0 bases to trimming and J lost 5 bases, with 15 bases between them. The CDR3 is made up of 16 amino acids. Quantitative 5'-RACE was performed with molecular barcodes, and it yielded the TCR beta libraries. TCRdb re-called the 5' RACE reads through MiXCR, storing one row per CDR3 protein. The profile shows about 240,000 distinct CDR3 sequences, 7.5% to 9% of them singletons. The rearrangement joins TRBV5-1 to TRBJ1-5; D is possibly TRBD1 (6 bases). The sequencing sample was made of blood, either unsorted or a sorted T cell fraction (not recorded which). The receptor comes from a male donor with ankylosing spondylitis or in good health (not recorded which). The DNA for the CDR3 is TGCGCCAGCAGCTTGGTTGGCGGGGGCCAGGATCAGCCCCAGCATTTT. Encoded protein: CASSLVGGGQDQPQHF.